The rows below give T cell receptor beta chains drawn from one sample of a study of blood T cell repertoires in COVID-19. Measured with immunoSEQ multiplex PCR; TCRdb has only the in-frame clones, and not every one. This table holds roughly 410,000 clones, around 90% found once. The sequenced sample consisted of peripheral blood. Every receptor here comes from a middle-aged man with acute or convalescent COVID-19. Both conserved end residues are part of each CDR3. Fields, in order: D gene, J gene, V gene, clone size, CDR3 protein, CDR3 DNA. D genes are given only for firm matches. Some rows have no size entry. The others give once, few or many, or a class for an expanded clone.

D: NA
J: TRBJ1-6
V: TRBV7-9
size: NA
CDR3: CASSLAQGNNSPLHF
DNA: TGTGCCAGCAGCTTAGCGCAGGGTAATAATTCACCCCTCCACTTT

D: TRBD1
J: TRBJ1-5
V: TRBV2
size: NA
CDR3: CASSRTGDSNQPQHF
DNA: TGTGCCAGCAGCCGAACAGGGGATAGCAATCAGCCCCAGCATTTT

D: TRBD2
J: TRBJ2-5
V: TRBV11-3
size: NA
CDR3: CASSPGGVQETQYF
DNA: TGTGCCAGCAGCCCGGGGGGGGTCCAAGAGACCCAGTACTTC

D: NA
J: TRBJ1-1
V: TRBV7-8
size: NA
CDR3: CASSSSPGTEAFF
DNA: TGTGCCAGCAGCTCGTCGCCGGGAACTGAAGCTTTCTTT

D: NA
J: TRBJ1-5
V: TRBV12-3/TRBV12-4
size: NA
CDR3: CASSLQISQPQHF
DNA: TGTGCCAGCAGTTTGCAGATATCTCAGCCCCAGCATTTT

D: NA
J: TRBJ2-5
V: TRBV12-3/TRBV12-4
size: NA
CDR3: CASSQGGETQYF
DNA: TGTGCCAGCAGTCAAGGAGGAGAGACCCAGTACTTC

D: TRBD2
J: TRBJ2-3
V: TRBV14
size: NA
CDR3: CASSQDPSGISTQYF
DNA: TGTGCCAGCAGCCAAGACCCTAGCGGGATCAGTACGCAGTATTTT

D: NA
J: TRBJ1-1
V: TRBV7-3
size: NA
CDR3: CASSLSGSEVTEAFF
DNA: TGTGCCAGCAGCTTAAGTGGTTCGGAGGTCACTGAAGCTTTCTTT

D: NA
J: TRBJ1-2
V: TRBV4-1
size: NA
CDR3: CASSQDVRGGGNYGYTF
DNA: TGCGCCAGCAGCCAAGACGTGAGGGGGGGAGGCAACTATGGCTACACCTTC

D: TRBD2
J: TRBJ2-3
V: TRBV6-1
size: NA
CDR3: CASSEGAGSTDTQYF
DNA: TGTGCCAGCAGTGAAGGAGCGGGAAGCACAGATACGCAGTATTTT

D: NA
J: TRBJ1-1
V: TRBV21-1
size: NA
CDR3: CASSKGHKNTEAFF
DNA: TGTGCCAGCAGCAAGGGACACAAGAACACTGAAGCTTTCTTT

D: NA
J: TRBJ1-1
V: TRBV29-1
size: NA
CDR3: CSVTGHLNTEAFF
DNA: TGCAGCGTAACGGGACACTTGAACACTGAAGCTTTCTTT

D: NA
J: TRBJ1-1
V: TRBV7-7
size: NA
CDR3: CASISGEFTEAFF
DNA: TGTGCTAGCATATCAGGGGAGTTCACTGAAGCTTTCTTT

D: NA
J: TRBJ1-5
V: TRBV28
size: NA
CDR3: CASGTGSNQPQHF
DNA: TGTGCCAGCGGTACAGGTAGCAATCAGCCCCAGCATTTT

D: NA
J: TRBJ1-1
V: TRBV7-2
size: NA
CDR3: CASSLAGEAFF
DNA: TGTGCCAGCAGCTTGGCAGGAGAAGCTTTCTTT

D: TRBD2
J: TRBJ2-1
V: TRBV6-1
size: NA
CDR3: CASSEEPARSGSYNEQFF
DNA: TGTGCCAGCAGTGAAGAACCGGCCCGTAGCGGGAGCTACAATGAGCAGTTCTTC

D: NA
J: TRBJ2-1
V: TRBV12-3/TRBV12-4
size: NA
CDR3: CASRQANYNEQFF
DNA: TGTGCCAGCAGACAGGCGAACTACAATGAGCAGTTCTTC

D: NA
J: TRBJ2-1
V: TRBV6-5
size: NA
CDR3: CASSFAEGSYNEQFF
DNA: TGTGCCAGCAGTTTTGCGGAGGGCTCCTACAATGAGCAGTTCTTC

D: TRBD1
J: TRBJ2-5
V: TRBV5-1
size: NA
CDR3: CASSPVRQGTQATQYF
DNA: TGCGCCAGCAGCCCCGTGAGACAGGGAACCCAAGCGACCCAGTACTTC

D: NA
J: TRBJ1-4
V: TRBV7-9
size: NA
CDR3: CASSLAGRGADEKLFF
DNA: TGTGCCAGCAGCTTAGCGGGCAGGGGCGCAGATGAAAAACTGTTTTTT

D: NA
J: TRBJ1-2
V: TRBV9
size: NA
CDR3: CASSVGGGVHGYTF
DNA: TGTGCCAGCAGCGTAGGGGGCGGGGTTCATGGCTACACCTTC

D: TRBD2
J: TRBJ2-3
V: TRBV10-3
size: NA
CDR3: CAISGRRPPREDTDTQYF
DNA: TGTGCCATCAGTGGCCGACGTCCCCCGCGGGAGGACACAGATACGCAGTATTTT

D: NA
J: TRBJ2-7
V: TRBV29-1
size: NA
CDR3: CSVEEADGSYEQYF
DNA: TGCAGCGTTGAAGAAGCTGACGGGTCCTACGAGCAGTACTTC

D: NA
J: TRBJ1-5
V: TRBV6-1
size: NA
CDR3: CASSERQHSNQPQHF
DNA: TGTGCCAGCAGTGAGAGGCAGCATAGCAATCAGCCCCAGCATTTT

D: NA
J: TRBJ1-5
V: TRBV6-5
size: NA
CDR3: CASSTRNGQPQHF
DNA: TGTGCCAGCAGCACCCGAAACGGTCAGCCCCAGCATTTT

D: NA
J: TRBJ1-1
V: TRBV27
size: NA
CDR3: CASSLSANTEAFF
DNA: TGTGCCAGCAGTTTAAGCGCGAACACTGAAGCTTTCTTT

D: TRBD2
J: TRBJ2-1
V: TRBV7-9
size: NA
CDR3: CASSLGDAGTSGNEQFF
DNA: TGTGCCAGCAGCTTAGGGGATGCAGGGACTAGCGGCAATGAGCAGTTCTTC

D: TRBD2
J: TRBJ2-1
V: TRBV5-6
size: once
CDR3: CASHFPSTAGTANEQFF
DNA: TGTGCCAGTCATTTCCCATCCACAGCGGGAACAGCTAATGAGCAGTTCTTC

D: NA
J: TRBJ1-5
V: TRBV21-1
size: once
CDR3: CASSTDRTGQNQPQHF
DNA: TGTGCCAGCAGCACAGACCGGACAGGCCAGAATCAGCCCCAGCATTTT

D: NA
J: TRBJ1-5
V: TRBV3-1/TRBV3-2
size: NA
CDR3: CASSQGPGQPQHF
DNA: TGTGCCAGCAGCCAAGGTCCCGGTCAGCCCCAGCATTTT

D: NA
J: TRBJ1-1
V: TRBV28
size: NA
CDR3: CASSRPQYPRGYTEAFF
DNA: TGTGCCAGCAGTCGTCCACAATACCCACGGGGGTACACTGAAGCTTTCTTT

D: TRBD2
J: TRBJ2-3
V: TRBV6-1
size: NA
CDR3: CASSAAKGAGGTDTQYF
DNA: TGTGCCAGCAGTGCCGCCAAGGGAGCGGGGGGCACAGATACGCAGTATTTT

D: NA
J: TRBJ1-2
V: TRBV7-3
size: NA
CDR3: CASSPYIAEYGYTF
DNA: TGTGCCAGCAGCCCCTACATAGCCGAGTATGGCTACACCTTC

D: NA
J: TRBJ2-3
V: TRBV7-3
size: few
CDR3: CASSLFPVGASTDTQYF
DNA: TGTGCCAGCAGCTTATTTCCTGTAGGGGCCAGCACAGATACGCAGTATTTT

D: TRBD1
J: TRBJ1-2
V: TRBV14
size: NA
CDR3: CASSHSGTGNGYTF
DNA: TGTGCCAGCAGCCATTCCGGGACAGGGAATGGCTACACCTTC

D: NA
J: TRBJ1-3
V: TRBV11-2
size: NA
CDR3: CASSARGPGNTIYF
DNA: TGTGCCAGCAGCGCTAGGGGTCCCGGAAACACCATATATTTT

D: TRBD2
J: TRBJ2-2
V: TRBV28
size: NA
CDR3: CASSLSSGRVCTGELFF
DNA: TGTGCCAGCAGTTTATCTAGCGGGAGGGTGTGCACCGGGGAGCTGTTTTTT

D: NA
J: TRBJ2-1
V: TRBV29-1
size: few
CDR3: CSVPPIVGGEQFF
DNA: TGCAGCGTTCCCCCGATAGTTGGAGGAGAGCAGTTCTTC

D: TRBD2
J: TRBJ2-7
V: TRBV16
size: few
CDR3: CASSHRLATYEQYF
DNA: TGTGCCAGCAGCCACAGACTAGCGACCTACGAGCAGTACTTC

D: TRBD1
J: TRBJ1-1
V: TRBV6-5
size: NA
CDR3: CASSLTGGPEAFF
DNA: TGTGCCAGCAGTCTTACAGGGGGCCCCGAAGCTTTCTTT

D: TRBD1
J: TRBJ2-2
V: TRBV4-1
size: NA
CDR3: CASSRPGQGRTGELFF
DNA: TGCGCCAGCAGCCGACCGGGACAGGGCAGGACCGGGGAGCTGTTTTTT

D: TRBD1
J: TRBJ1-2
V: TRBV18
size: NA
CDR3: CASSPRTGSDYGYTF
DNA: TGTGCCAGCTCTCCGAGGACAGGGAGCGACTATGGCTACACCTTC

D: TRBD1
J: TRBJ2-1
V: TRBV5-1
size: NA
CDR3: CASSPDRDPEIDEQFF
DNA: TGCGCCAGCAGCCCAGACAGGGATCCGGAAATAGATGAGCAGTTCTTC

D: NA
J: TRBJ2-7
V: TRBV5-1
size: NA
CDR3: CASSPRGRPYEQYF
DNA: TGCGCCAGCAGCCCGAGGGGGAGACCCTACGAGCAGTACTTC

D: TRBD2
J: TRBJ2-3
V: TRBV5-4
size: NA
CDR3: CASSIALAGYTDTQYF
DNA: TGTGCCAGCAGCATTGCTCTAGCGGGGTACACAGATACGCAGTATTTT

D: TRBD1
J: TRBJ2-5
V: TRBV18
size: once
CDR3: CASSGTGGRQETQYF
DNA: TGTGCCAGCTCTGGGACAGGGGGAAGGCAAGAGACCCAGTACTTC

D: NA
J: TRBJ1-2
V: TRBV7-2
size: NA
CDR3: CASSLEGLLGYGYTF
DNA: TGTGCCAGCAGCTTAGAGGGGCTTCTCGGCTATGGCTACACCTTC

D: TRBD2
J: TRBJ2-1
V: TRBV11-1
size: NA
CDR3: CASSFVAGEGYEQFF
DNA: TGTGCCAGCAGCTTTGTCGCGGGAGAGGGGTATGAGCAGTTCTTC

D: NA
J: TRBJ2-3
V: TRBV30
size: many
CDR3: CAWSVQYIRGDTQYF
DNA: TGTGCCTGGAGTGTACAATACATCCGGGGAGATACGCAGTATTTT

D: TRBD1
J: TRBJ1-2
V: TRBV19
size: NA
CDR3: CASSTRRTGGESNYGYTF
DNA: TGTGCCAGTAGTACGAGAAGGACAGGGGGTGAATCTAACTATGGCTACACCTTC

D: NA
J: TRBJ1-2
V: TRBV28
size: NA
CDR3: CASSLEVFRGSYGYTF
DNA: TGTGCCAGCAGTTTAGAGGTCTTTAGGGGGAGCTATGGCTACACCTTC

D: NA
J: TRBJ2-5
V: TRBV5-1
size: NA
CDR3: CASSLSAGERETQYF
DNA: TGCGCCAGCAGCTTGTCGGCAGGGGAGCGAGAGACCCAGTACTTC

D: NA
J: TRBJ2-3
V: TRBV9
size: NA
CDR3: CASSVNRGAADTQYF
DNA: TGTGCCAGCAGCGTAAACCGGGGGGCCGCAGATACGCAGTATTTT

D: TRBD1
J: TRBJ1-2
V: TRBV7-3
size: once
CDR3: CASSLTKGANYGYTF
DNA: TGTGCCAGCAGCTTAACGAAGGGGGCGAACTATGGCTACACCTTC

D: TRBD1
J: TRBJ2-7
V: TRBV20-1
size: NA
CDR3: CSASGGTGSSQYF
DNA: TGCAGTGCTAGTGGTGGGACAGGGAGCTCGCAGTACTTC

D: TRBD2
J: TRBJ2-1
V: TRBV12-3/TRBV12-4
size: few
CDR3: CASSLGGGRQFF
DNA: TGTGCCAGCAGTTTAGGCGGGGGACGGCAGTTCTTC

D: TRBD1
J: TRBJ1-1
V: TRBV28
size: NA
CDR3: CASSPRQGSTEAFF
DNA: TGTGCCAGCAGTCCACGACAGGGTAGCACTGAAGCTTTCTTT

D: TRBD2
J: TRBJ2-1
V: TRBV3-1/TRBV3-2
size: NA
CDR3: CASSQGLAGANEQFF
DNA: TGTGCCAGCAGCCAGGGACTAGCGGGAGCCAATGAGCAGTTCTTC

D: NA
J: TRBJ2-7
V: TRBV27
size: NA
CDR3: CASSPILPVAYEQYF
DNA: TGTGCCAGCAGTCCAATCCTACCCGTCGCCTACGAGCAGTACTTC